The 9 T cell receptor beta chains below all came from one sample that was sequenced in a study of vaccination effects on CD4 cells after COVID-19. The data were produced by immunoSEQ multiplex PCR, yet TCRdb's version contains in-frame clones alone and is incomplete. The sample has tens of thousands of clones, about four fifths seen once. Antigens of these TCRs are unknown. Expansion with viral peptide pools was applied to antigen-specific CD4+ T cells by the ViraFEST assay prior to sequencing. Investigators separated out CD4+ T cells once less than 11 days of culture had passed. Participants got two doses of BNT162b2 or mRNA-1273 vaccine. The sample consisted of CD4+ T cells from PBMCs cultured with HCoV-NL63 spike peptides, taken after COVID-19 vaccination. Receptor source: a human donor who received a COVID-19 vaccine. Some clones in this sample may be carry-over from other donors' samples.

The gene calls are TRBV27 and TRBJ1-2; 9 bases match TRBD1. Germline CDR1 reads MNHEY; CDR2 reads SMNVEV (reference sequence). The CDR3 contains 14 residues. V gave up 1 base and J gave up 5 bases; unmatched junction bases: 2. In DNA form, the CDR3 reads TGTGCCAGCAGTTTATTTGGGACAGGGTATGGCTACACCTTC. Its translation: CASSLFGTGYGYTF.

The chain employs TRBV15 and TRBJ2-3, with D unresolved. The germline gives CDR1 LNHNV, CDR2 YYDKDF (reference sequence). The CDR3 runs 12 residues. Trimming stripped 4 bases from V and 4 bases from J, with 6 bases between. The CDR3 is CATSNYPDTQYF. The CDR3 coding sequence is TGTGCCACCAGCAATTATCCAGATACGCAGTATTTT.

The genes are TRBV6-1 and TRBJ1-5, with TRBD1 matching over 8 bases. CDR3 length: 16 amino acids. J gave up 4 bases and V 2 bases, and 7 bases lay outside the gene matches. Germline V gives CDR1 MNHNS, CDR2 SASEGT. CDR3 nucleotides: TGTGCCAGCAGTGAATTCGGGACAGGAACTAATCAGCCCCAGCATTTT. Amino acids: CASSEFGTGTNQPQHF.

J is TRBJ2-4 and V is TRBV10-2; D is unresolved. V gave up 5 bases and J gave up 0 bases, with 11 bases separating them. The CDR3 has 15 amino acids. The V gene's germline CDR1 is WSHSY and CDR2 SAAADI. The DNA for the CDR3 is TGCGCCAGCAGTCCTAAGGGCCTAGCCAAAAACATTCAGTACTTC. This encodes CASSPKGLAKNIQYF.

This clone was counted only a few times. The genes are TRBV7-2 and TRBJ1-5, with D maybe TRBD1 (5 bases). The germline V and J ends were trimmed by 5 bases and 0 bases, with 14 bases remaining between them. CDR1 is SGHTA, CDR2 FQGNSA, per germline. CDR3 length equals 16 residues. CDR3 protein: CASSQARQFSNQPQHF. The CDR3 nucleotides are TGTGCCAGCAGCCAGGCGCGACAGTTTAGCAATCAGCCCCAGCATTTT.

The chain uses TRBV18 and TRBJ2-3, with 10 bases fitting TRBD1. Germline CDR1 KGHSH, CDR2 LQKENI. V was pared by 2 bases and J by 5 bases, with 4 bases of the junction left unmatched. The CDR3 runs to 15 residues. The CDR3 loop is CASSPGTGEGDTQYF. DNA of the CDR3: TGTGCCAGCTCACCAGGGACAGGGGAGGGAGATACGCAGTATTTT.

This chain joins TRBV15 and TRBJ2-1; D is uncertain. This CDR3 region has 15 residues. Germline V gene sequence: CDR1 LNHNV, CDR2 YYDKDF (reference sequence). V was trimmed by 1 base and J by 0 bases, leaving 7 bases between them. The CDR3 region is CATSRAELSYNEQFF. DNA of the CDR3: TGTGCCACCAGCAGAGCGGAGCTCTCCTACAATGAGCAGTTCTTC.

V is TRBV6-7 and J is TRBJ1-5; 8 positions match TRBD1. TRBV6-7 is an ORF, and what it does is uncertain. The CDR3 contains 18 residues. V trimming: 2 bases; J trimming: 0 bases; junction bases outside the gene matches: 9. The DNA of the CDR3 is TGTGCCAGCAGTTACCCGGGACAGGAGCCTTATAGCAATCAGCCCCAGCATTTT. Its translation: CASSYPGQEPYSNQPQHF.

The rearrangement joins TRBV6-5 to TRBJ1-1; 7 bases are shared with TRBD1. The CDR3 totals 13 residues. V lost 6 bases and J lost 7; bases outside the gene matches: 8. Germline V gene lookup returns CDR1 MNHEY and CDR2 SVGAGI. Here the CDR3 DNA reads TGTGCCAGCAGCCCCTTCAGGGGGAATGAAGCTTTCTTT. This codes for CASSPFRGNEAFF.